These T cell receptor beta chains were read from a single sample in a study of shared clonotypes between healthy human individuals. The method was immunoSEQ multiplex PCR; TCRdb's version includes in-frame clones alone and lacks a portion of them. Among over 2,000,000 clones, 93% were seen once, and the ten largest hold around 1.7%. The sequenced sample was naive CD8+ T cells from PBMCs. Receptors originate from a man aged 18 to 29 in good health. Some clones in this sample may be carry-over from other donors' samples. CDR3s include the opening cysteine and the closing phenylalanine or tryptophan. A D gene is named only where the DNA matches it firmly. Rows may omit the clone size; those that give it use once, few, many or a size class.

d_call j_call v_call clone_size cdr3_nt cdr3_aa
TRBD1 TRBJ1-2 TRBV25-1 NA TGTGCCAGCAGTGAGGACACGGACAGGGCCTATGGCTACACCTTC CASSEDTDRAYGYTF
NA TRBJ1-3 TRBV29-1 NA TGCAGCGTTGAATTTACGTCCTCTGGAAACACCATATATTTT CSVEFTSSGNTIYF
TRBD1 TRBJ1-5 TRBV15 NA TGTGCCACCAGCACACCGTACCGGGACAGGAGTTTCAATCAGCCCCAGCATTTT CATSTPYRDRSFNQPQHF
NA TRBJ2-3 TRBV9 NA TGTGCCAGCAGCGTTCAGGGAATCACAGATACGCAGTATTTT CASSVQGITDTQYF
TRBD1 TRBJ2-3 TRBV7-3 NA TGTGCCAGCAGCACGACAGGGGGCCGGGGAGATACGCAGTATTTT CASSTTGGRGDTQYF
NA TRBJ1-1 TRBV6-6 NA TGTGCCAGCAGTTACGACGTTAACACTGAAGCTTTCTTT CASSYDVNTEAFF
NA TRBJ2-1 TRBV4-2 NA TGTGCCAGCAGCCAAACTAGTCGGGGGCTATACAATGAGCAGTTCTTC CASSQTSRGLYNEQFF
NA TRBJ2-7 TRBV10-3 NA TGTGCCATCAGTGAGTCGATAGCTCTATACGAGCAGTACTTC CAISESIALYEQYF
NA TRBJ1-2 TRBV27 NA TGTGCCAGCAGTTTCGTCGGGTTTGGGCAGGATGGCTACACCTTC CASSFVGFGQDGYTF
NA TRBJ2-7 TRBV29-1 NA TGCAGCGTCTTGGGCCAACACTACGAGCAGTACTTC CSVLGQHYEQYF
NA TRBJ1-1 TRBV29-1 few TGCAGCGTTGAGCCGGGACGGCTGAACACTGAAGCTTTCTTT CSVEPGRLNTEAFF
NA TRBJ2-2 TRBV19 once TGTGCCAGTAGTATTTCGGGGAACACCGGGGAGCTGTTTTTT CASSISGNTGELFF
TRBD1 TRBJ2-7 TRBV5-4 NA TGTGCCAGCAGCTTTCCGGGACAGGGGGCTTGGGAGCAGTACTTC CASSFPGQGAWEQYF
NA TRBJ1-2 TRBV27 NA TGTGCCAGCAGTTTCCTCGTGACAGGAGGACCCTTCTATGGCTACACCTTC CASSFLVTGGPFYGYTF
TRBD1 TRBJ1-1 TRBV9 NA TGTGCCAGCAGCGAAGGGACAGGGGCGGCTTTCTTT CASSEGTGAAFF
NA TRBJ2-7 TRBV15 NA TGTGCCACCAGCCAGAGGACCGAGGCCTACGAGCAGTACTTC CATSQRTEAYEQYF
NA TRBJ1-3 TRBV5-1 few TGCGCCAGCAGCCAGGACGGCCTCCGCTCTGGAAACACCATATATTTT CASSQDGLRSGNTIYF
NA TRBJ1-1 TRBV2 NA TGTGCCATCTCGGGGGCCAGGGCGGCTGAAGCTTTCTTT CAISGARAAEAFF
TRBD1 TRBJ1-1 TRBV5-6 once TGTGCCAGCAGCCTCCCCGGGACAGAGGACACTGAAGCTTTCTTT CASSLPGTEDTEAFF
TRBD1 TRBJ1-2 TRBV10-3 NA TGTGCCATCAGTACCCTTTTCCGGGACAGGGGGCACTATGGCTACACCTTC CAISTLFRDRGHYGYTF
NA TRBJ2-7 TRBV5-6 NA TGTGCCAGCAGCTGGGGCCGGCTGCCCCTGGAGCAGTACTTC CASSWGRLPLEQYF
NA TRBJ1-3 TRBV28 NA TGTGCCAGCAGTTTTCCGCGAGGAAACACCATATATTTT CASSFPRGNTIYF
TRBD1 TRBJ1-2 TRBV28 NA TGTGCCAGCAGTTTGACCGGGACAGGGGACAACTATGGCTACACCTTC CASSLTGTGDNYGYTF
TRBD2 TRBJ2-7 TRBV4-1 NA TGCGCCAGCAGCCATGGCGGGAGTTTCCCCTACGAGCAGTACTTC CASSHGGSFPYEQYF
NA TRBJ2-7 TRBV4-2 NA TGTGCCAGCAGCCAAGCCCGGGAGTTCGGAGAGCAGTACTTC CASSQAREFGEQYF
NA TRBJ1-3 TRBV15 NA TGTGCCACCAGCAGAGCCGCACAGGGTCCCTCTGGAAACACCATATATTTT CATSRAAQGPSGNTIYF
TRBD1 TRBJ2-7 TRBV9 NA TGTGCCAGCAGCGTAGGCGACAGGGGTTACTACGAGCAGTACTTC CASSVGDRGYYEQYF
NA TRBJ2-5 TRBV29-1 NA TGCAGCGTTTCCGTCGGCCCTCAAGAGACCCAGTACTTC CSVSVGPQETQYF
TRBD2 TRBJ2-1 TRBV19 NA TGTGCCAGTAGTCCCGTAGCGGGAGTTTGGTACAATGAGCAGTTCTTC CASSPVAGVWYNEQFF
NA TRBJ1-1 TRBV5-4 few TGTGCCAGCAGACTAGGAGAGAACACTGAAGCTTTCTTT CASRLGENTEAFF
NA TRBJ1-5 TRBV11-2 NA TGTGCCAGCAGCTTGGACGGGCTCAATCAGCCCCAGCATTTT CASSLDGLNQPQHF
NA TRBJ2-3 TRBV6-4 NA TGTGCCAGCAGTGACTCGATGGGGGACAGCACAGATACGCAGTATTTT CASSDSMGDSTDTQYF
NA TRBJ1-1 TRBV27 NA TGTGCCAGCAGTTTATCGAGAGCCAACACTGAAGCTTTCTTT CASSLSRANTEAFF
TRBD2 TRBJ2-1 TRBV7-9 NA TGTGCCAGCAGCTCCGTCGCGGGAGGGGAGCAGTTCTTC CASSSVAGGEQFF
NA TRBJ2-2 TRBV7-9 NA TGTGCCAGCAGCTTAGCGCCGGCAGAGTCCACCGGGGAGCTGTTTTTT CASSLAPAESTGELFF
TRBD2 TRBJ2-1 TRBV2 NA TGTGCCAGCAGCTGGACTAGCGGAATCAATGAGCAGTTCTTC CASSWTSGINEQFF
NA TRBJ2-5 TRBV7-9 NA TGTGCCAGCAGCCGCCGGCCGGATCAAGAGACCCAGTACTTC CASSRRPDQETQYF
NA TRBJ2-3 TRBV9 NA TGTGCCAGCAGCCCAGATGACGGGGTAGGGGATACGCAGTATTTT CASSPDDGVGDTQYF
NA TRBJ2-1 TRBV10-3 NA TGTGCCATCAGTGAGTCCGCCTGTACTAGAGGAAGGTATTGTGAGCAGTTCTTC CAISESACTRGRYCEQFF
TRBD2 TRBJ2-2 TRBV9 NA TGTGCCAGCAGCGTAGGCGGGAGGGATACCGGGGAGCTGTTTTTT CASSVGGRDTGELFF
TRBD1 TRBJ2-2 TRBV7-9 NA TGTGCCAGCATCGTTGGACGGACAGGGAACACCGGGGAGCTGTTTTTT CASIVGRTGNTGELFF
NA TRBJ2-7 TRBV10-3 NA TGTGCCATCAGTTTAGATGAGTCATTCGAGCAGTACTTC CAISLDESFEQYF
TRBD1 TRBJ2-2 TRBV11-2 NA TGTGCCAGCCTGACAGGGAACGGGGAGCTGTTTTTT CASLTGNGELFF
NA TRBJ1-5 TRBV19 few TGTGCCAGTAGTATCATGGGGGGGCCAAATCAGCCCCAGCATTTT CASSIMGGPNQPQHF
NA TRBJ2-3 TRBV5-1 NA TGCGCCAGCAGCCCAGAGGACGTCGGTACGCAGTATTTT CASSPEDVGTQYF
NA TRBJ2-5 TRBV18 NA TGTGCCAGCTCGCCCCGGGCCGGGCTTAAAGAGACCCAGTACTTC CASSPRAGLKETQYF
NA TRBJ1-1 TRBV9 NA TGTGCCAGCACGCTAGGGCCAGTGCACACTGAAGCTTTCTTT CASTLGPVHTEAFF
NA TRBJ2-1 TRBV10-3 NA TGTGCCATCAGTGCGGGTGGATTACATCCTGAGCAGTTCTTC CAISAGGLHPEQFF
TRBD1 TRBJ1-4 TRBV7-8 once TGTGCCAGCAGCTGGACAGGGCCGGGGGAAAAACTGTTTTTT CASSWTGPGEKLFF